One sample yielded the 17 T cell receptor beta chains listed below, sequenced in a study of human T cells and chemical hapten exposure. TCRdb fed the RACE reads into MiXCR, producing one record per CDR3 protein. The table shows 270,000 or so distinct CDR3 sequences, with around 7.3% occurring only once. Time point denoted: pre-sensitization, week 0. Described treatment: therapeutic diphenylcyclopropenone sensitization with weekly scalp DPC. The sequences come from whole blood, collected in connection with sensitization to the hapten diphenylcyclopropenone (DPC). Receptors originate from a man younger than 35 with alopecia areata. Some clones in this sample may be carry-over from other donors' samples.

This clonotype was observed a few times. The chain employs TRBV20-1 and TRBJ1-3; D not certain. The CDR3 runs 14 residues. The germline gives CDR1 DFQATT, CDR2 SNEGSKA (reference sequence). Deletions cut 6 bases from V and 1 base from J, with 13 bases between. The DNA of the CDR3 is TGCAGTGCCCTCCCTCTAGGATCTGGAAACACCATATATTTT. It codes for CSALPLGSGNTIYF.

This clonotype was picked up a small number of times. J is TRBJ2-2 and V is TRBV6-4, with D hard to call. The germline gives CDR1 MRHNA, CDR2 SNTAGT. The V gene lost 5 bases and the J gene lost 6 bases, with 7 bases spanning the gap. This CDR3 is built from 12 residues. The DNA for the CDR3 is TGTGCCAGCAGTCAAGATCCCGGGGAGCTGTTTTTT. This gives the protein CASSQDPGELFF.

This clonotype occurred a few times. This chain joins TRBV6-1 and TRBJ1-5, with 8 bases matching TRBD1. The germline V gene has CDR1 MNHNS and CDR2 SASEGT. The V gene end was trimmed by 3 bases and the J gene end by 7 bases; junction bases not matched to a gene: 8. The CDR3 extends over 15 amino acids. As DNA, the CDR3 is TGTGCCAGCAGTGATTATGCAGGGGGCGAACAGCCCCAGCATTTT. Its protein is CASSDYAGGEQPQHF.

This clonotype was recorded many times. The rearrangement uses TRBV27 and TRBJ2-7; 8 positions agree with TRBD1. Germline values: CDR1 MNHEY, CDR2 SMNVEV (reference sequence). This CDR3 has 16 amino acids. The junction had 13 bases not matched to a gene; V was cut back by 4 bases and J by 5 bases. The CDR3: CASSSRPGTGLDEQYF. In DNA form, the CDR3 reads TGTGCCAGCAGTTCGAGACCAGGGACAGGTCTCGACGAGCAGTACTTC.

This clonotype was found many times. This sequence joins TRBV7-2 and TRBJ2-1, with TRBD1 matching over 8 bases. The CDR3 sequence is 15 residues long. Unmatched junction bases numbered 4, after V lost 2 bases and J lost 4 bases. In germline, CDR1 is SGHTA, CDR2 FQGNSA. DNA of the CDR3: TGTGCCAGCAGCTTATGGACAGGGTCGTACAATGAGCAGTTCTTC. This encodes CASSLWTGSYNEQFF.

This clonotype was seen many times. This rearrangement joins TRBV20-1 to TRBJ1-1; D is possibly TRBD1 (5 bases). The germline V gene has CDR1 DFQATT and CDR2 SNEGSKA (reference sequence). CDR3 size: 12 residues. The V end lost 6 bases, the J end lost 7 bases, and 15 bases lay between the germline ends. This chain's CDR3 is CSARGQFSEAFF. DNA for the CDR3: TGCAGTGCCCGTGGACAATTCAGTGAAGCTTTCTTT.

This clonotype has a count of ten or more. The rearrangement joins TRBV3-1 to TRBJ1-1, with D unclear. V was cut by 0 bases and J by 6 bases, with 2 bases left in between. CDR1 and CDR2 (germline): LGHDT, YNNKEL (reference sequence). The CDR3 has 11 residues. The CDR3: CASSQDSEAFF. As DNA, the CDR3 is TGTGCCAGCAGCCAAGATTCTGAAGCTTTCTTT.

This chain connects TRBV10-3 to TRBJ1-1; 9 bases align to TRBD1. The CDR3 extends over 16 amino acids. Germline V gene data show CDR1 as ENHRY and CDR2 as SYGVKD. V was pared by 5 bases and J by 5 bases, with 12 bases of the junction left unmatched. CDR3 in amino acids: CAISRQGVGWETEAFF. The CDR3 region has the DNA TGTGCCATCAGTCGACAGGGGGTCGGTTGGGAAACTGAAGCTTTCTTT.

The rearrangement uses TRBV7-3 and TRBJ2-5; D remains unclear. Germline V gene lookup returns CDR1 SGHTA and CDR2 FQGTGA. This CDR3 spans 13 amino acids. The V end lost 0 bases, the J end lost 5 bases, and 7 bases lay between the germline ends. The CDR3 reads CASSLTREETQYF. The CDR3 DNA sequence: TGTGCCAGCAGCTTAACCAGAGAGGAGACCCAGTACTTC.

This rearrangement joins TRBV4-3 to TRBJ1-3, with 11 bases matching TRBD1. Germline CDR1 LGHNA, CDR2 YSLEER. Trimming at V came to 2 bases and at J to 4 bases, leaving 1 base not matched to a gene. This CDR3 spans 15 amino acids. In DNA, the CDR3 is TGCGCCAGCAGCCAATGGACAGGGGGCGGAAACACCATATATTTT. It encodes CASSQWTGGGNTIYF.

The table lists this clonotype with a few counts. The chain couples TRBV2 to TRBJ1-5; 7 positions agree with TRBD1. The CDR3 loop spans 14 amino acids. Losses at the gene ends were 7 bases for V and 3 bases for J; bases not matched to a gene: 6. Germline assignment: CDR1 SNHLY and CDR2 FYNNEI. The CDR3 DNA follows: TGTGCCAGCAACACCGACAGGGACAATCAGCCCCAGCATTTT. Protein: CASNTDRDNQPQHF.

V usage is TRBV24-1 and J usage is TRBJ1-5; no clear D. Germline loops: CDR1 KGHDR, CDR2 SFDVKD. V was trimmed by 0 bases and J by 9 bases, leaving 8 bases between them. CDR3 size: 13 residues. The CDR3 protein is CATSDLQSSPQHF. In DNA, the CDR3 is TGTGCCACCAGTGATTTGCAGAGCTCGCCCCAGCATTTT.

This clonotype was recorded a few times. The V call is TRBV11-2, the J call TRBJ2-1; TRBD2 aligns across 8 bases. The CDR3 spans 16 residues. The germline V gene encodes CDR1 SGHAT and CDR2 FQNNGV. V shed 2 bases and J 3 bases; nucleotides not matched to a gene: 6. The CDR3 loop is CASSLWSGGFYNEQFF. In DNA form, the CDR3 reads TGTGCCAGCAGCTTATGGAGCGGGGGCTTCTACAATGAGCAGTTCTTC.

A few counts support this clonotype. V usage is TRBV27 and J usage is TRBJ1-3; possible D gene TRBD1, 6 bases. Per germline, CDR1 MNHEY and CDR2 SMNVEV (reference sequence). V lost 3 bases, J lost 0 bases, and 21 bases lay in between. The CDR3 contains 19 residues. The chain's CDR3 is CASSFWPTGGSSSGNTIYF. The CDR3 DNA sequence: TGTGCCAGCAGTTTTTGGCCGACGGGGGGCTCGAGCTCTGGAAACACCATATATTTT.

J is TRBJ1-5 and V is TRBV29-1; 9 bases agree with TRBD1. Per germline, CDR1 SQVTM and CDR2 ANQGSEA. J gave up 7 bases and V 5 bases, and 6 bases lay outside the gene matches. The CDR3 contains 13 residues. CDR3 sequence: CSVRTGGGQPQHF. CDR3 nucleotides: TGCAGCGTTAGAACAGGGGGCGGACAGCCCCAGCATTTT.

The chain has TRBV20-1 and TRBJ2-2; 10 bases are shared with TRBD1. CDR3 length: 14 amino acids. The ends lost 5 bases at V and 4 bases at J; junction bases unmatched: 4. Germline V lookup: CDR1 DFQATT, CDR2 SNEGSKA (reference sequence). DNA of the CDR3: TGCAGTGCTGGGACAGGGGACGGCACCGGGGAGCTGTTTTTT. It encodes CSAGTGDGTGELFF.

This clonotype has just a few counts. The gene calls are TRBV7-2 and TRBJ1-1; 8 bases fit TRBD1. Germline trimming cut 6 bases from V and 3 bases from J; bases unmatched to any gene: 9. The CDR3 consists of 15 residues. Germline CDR1 is SGHTA and CDR2 is FQGNSA. The chain's CDR3 is CASRVTDRADTEAFF. The CDR3 DNA sequence: TGTGCCAGCAGGGTTACGGACAGGGCGGACACTGAAGCTTTCTTT. The whole variable domain, remainder taken from reference TRBV7-2 and TRBJ1-1, is GAGVSQSPSNKVTEKGKDVELRCDPISGHTALYWYRQSLGQGLEFLIYFQGNSAPDKSGLPSDRFSAERTGGSVSTLTIQRTQQEDSAVYLCASRVTDRADTEAFFGQGTRLTVV.